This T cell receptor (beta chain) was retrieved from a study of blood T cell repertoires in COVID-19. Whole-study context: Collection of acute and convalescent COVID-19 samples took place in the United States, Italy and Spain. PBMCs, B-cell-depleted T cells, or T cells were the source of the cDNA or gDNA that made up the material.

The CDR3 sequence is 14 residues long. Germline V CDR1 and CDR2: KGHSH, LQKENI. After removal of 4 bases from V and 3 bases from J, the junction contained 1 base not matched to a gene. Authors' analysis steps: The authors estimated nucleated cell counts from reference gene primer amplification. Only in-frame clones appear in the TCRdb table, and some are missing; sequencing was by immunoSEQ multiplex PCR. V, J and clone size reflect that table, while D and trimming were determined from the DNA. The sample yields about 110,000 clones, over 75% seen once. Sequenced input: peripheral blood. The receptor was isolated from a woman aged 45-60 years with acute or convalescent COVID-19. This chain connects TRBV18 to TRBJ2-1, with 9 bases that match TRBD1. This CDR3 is CASSQGQGYNEQFF. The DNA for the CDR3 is TGTGCCAGCTCACAGGGACAGGGCTACAATGAGCAGTTCTTC.